The 25 T cell receptor delta chains presented below share a single source sample, sequenced in a study of gamma-delta chains in newborns, infants, children (dated by TCRdb to between 2019 and 2020). Sequencer: Illumina MiSeq. TCRdb processed the public reads again with the CATT caller, after which rows with matching DNA were combined. The sample data list fewer than 8,500 delta-chain clones, and over 1.5% of these were observed just once. The top ten constitute under 9.5% of the sample. Sequencing was done on a sample of blood. The receptors stem from a child who was a newborn, infant or young child, either healthy, febrile or measles-vaccinated (not recorded which).

V gene TRDV3 combines with J gene TRDJ1; TRDD3 matches 8 bases. Losses at the gene ends were 2 bases for V and 6 bases for J; bases not matched to a gene: 5. The CDR3 sequence is 12 residues long. Germline V CDR1 and CDR2: TVYSNPD, GDNSRS (reference sequence). For the CDR3, the DNA is TGTGCCTTTGAGGGGGATAATAATAAACTCATCTTT. This codes for CAFEGDNNKLIF. Using reference TRDV3 and TRDJ1 for the parts outside the CDR3, the full variable domain is CDKVTQSSPDQTVASGSEVVLLCTYDTVYSNPDLFWYRIRPDYSFQFVFYGDNSRSEGADFTQGRFSVKHILTQKAFHLVISPVRTEDSATYYCAFEGDNNKLIFGKGTRVTVEP.

Note on this clone: This DNA's translation differs at residue 4 from TCRdb's protein, which comes from a much larger clone; a read error is likely, and the protein shown is translated from the DNA. The V gene is TRDV2, the J gene TRDJ2; 7 positions agree with TRDD3. This CDR3 region has 19 residues. CDR1 GEAIGNYY and CDR2 EKD come from the germline V gene. Written as DNA, the CDR3 is TGTGCCTGTGGCACCGGGTTTGCTGGGGGCCAACTCTTAACAGCACAACTCTTCTTT. Protein: CACGTGFAGGQLLTAQLFF.

This clone has just a few counts. It may be a read error: a sequence one base away is much more abundant. This sample also contains other DNA sequences that code for the same CDR3. CDR3 in DNA: TGTGCACTTGGGGGACTCACCCCCTTCCTACTGGGGGACAGGTCACCGTTCACCGATAAACTCATCTTT. Translation: CALGGLTPFLLGDRSPFTDKLIF. V is TRDV1 and J is TRDJ1; D is perhaps TRDD2 or TRDD3 (9 bases each). The CDR3 covers 23 residues. Germline CDR1 TSWWSYY, CDR2 QGS.

V is TRDV1 and J is TRDJ1; TRDD3 aligns across 10 bases. V shed 5 bases, J shed 2 bases, and the junction held 29 bases outside the gene matches. CDR1 and CDR2 (germline): TSWWSYY, QGS. The CDR3 length is 23 residues. The CDR3 sequence is CALGSSNLLTSGLLGDRTDKLIF. The CDR3 DNA is TGTGCTCTTGGGTCATCCAATCTATTGACATCGGGGCTACTGGGGGATCGGACCGATAAACTCATCTTT.

This clone turned up a few times. The protein in TCRdb stems from a much larger clone and differs at residue 11 from this DNA's translation, likely a read error; here the protein is translated from the DNA. This rearrangement joins TRDV1 to TRDJ1; D remains ambiguous. The length of the CDR3 is 19 residues. V dropped 0 bases and J dropped 0 bases, with 20 bases sitting between them. Germline loops: CDR1 TSWWSYY, CDR2 QGS. CDR3 bases: TGTGCTCTTGGGGAACTCGGTCCCTTACCTCCCCCAAACACCGATAAACTCATCTTT. Translating it yields CALGELGPLPPPNTDKLIF.

A word on this clone: TCRdb lists the protein of a much larger clone for this DNA, which differs at residue 11, so this is likely a read error; the protein given here is translated from the DNA itself. V gene TRDV2 combines with J gene TRDJ2; 12 bases align to TRDD3. This CDR3 region has 16 residues. CDR1 is GEAIGNYY and CDR2 is EKD in the germline V gene. CDR3: CACDPLGDTLAAQLFF. CDR3 coding DNA: TGTGCCTGTGACCCACTGGGGGATACTTTGGCAGCACAACTCTTCTTC.

This clone is labeled medium-sized (0.01 to 0.1%). The V and J genes are TRDV2 and TRDJ3; 7 bases line up with TRDD3. The V and J ends lost 3 bases and 0 bases, in that order; junction bases with no gene match: 7. The V gene's germline CDR1 is GEAIGNYY and CDR2 EKD. The CDR3 consists of 18 residues. The CDR3 DNA follows: TGTGCCTGTGACTTAGTACTGGGGAGCTCCTGGGACACCCGACAGATGTTTTTC. This gives the protein CACDLVLGSSWDTRQMFF.

Regarding this clone: This may be a read error, as it is one base from a much larger clone. The genes are TRDV1 and TRDJ1, with 13 bases fitting TRDD3. TCRdb supplies no J gene; here it was assigned by aligning the nucleotide sequence to germline. This CDR3 comprises 28 residues. V trimming: 0 bases; J trimming: 0 bases; junction bases outside the gene matches: 34. The germline gives CDR1 TSWWSYY, CDR2 QGS. CDR3 sequence (DNA): TGTGCTCTTGGGGAACTAGGGCTACACCTCATTCTACTGGGGGATACGCATAGTAGACCCTGGGACACCGATAAACTCATCTTT. Translating gives CALGELGLHLILLGDTHSRPWDTDKLIF.

To note about this clone: A much larger clone is a single base away; this may be a read error. Different DNA sequences within this sample yield the same CDR3. The DNA of the CDR3 is TGTGCCCTTGGGGTACCCCCTTCCCTTATACTGGGGATGTACACCGATAAACTCATCTTT. Protein product: CALGVPPSLILGMYTDKLIF. The chain links TRDV1 to TRDJ1; weak D call: TRDD3 (7 bases). Germline V gene lookup returns CDR1 TSWWSYY and CDR2 QGS. CDR3 size: 20 residues.

A note on this clone: The same CDR3 can be traced to other DNA sequences in this sample. The V and J genes are TRDV1 and TRDJ1; TRDD3 is a possible D gene (6 bases). V lost 0 bases, J lost 1 base, and 24 bases lay in between. This CDR3 has 20 residues. The germline V gene has CDR1 TSWWSYY and CDR2 QGS. The CDR3 DNA reads as TGTGCTCTTGGGGAACTGCATACGCCACAGACTGGGCCCCTCACCGATAAACTCATCTTT. Translating it yields CALGELHTPQTGPLTDKLIF.

There are a few counts of this clone. One base away lies a much larger clone, so this may be a sequencing read error. This sample includes further DNA sequences coding for the same CDR3. DNA for the CDR3: TGCGCCTGTGACACGCACTGGGGGCTTCACACCGATAAACTCATCTTT. Its protein product is CACDTHWGLHTDKLIF. The V gene is TRDV2, the J gene TRDJ1; 8 nucleotides match TRDD3. Looked up from germline, CDR1 is GEAIGNYY and CDR2 is EKD. The CDR3 sequence is 16 residues long.

This clone counts as medium-sized. The genes are TRAV29/DV5 and TRDJ1, with TRDD3 matching 12 bases. The CDR3 loop spans 22 amino acids. The J segment lost 0 bases and the V segment lost 0 bases, leaving 21 bases of the junction unmatched. Germline CDR1 reads NSMFDY; CDR2 reads ISSIKDK. The CDR3, as DNA: TGTGCAGCAAGCGCGCCCGCCTTCCTACGCTGGGGGATACGCCCGTACACCGATAAACTCATCTTT. It codes for CAASAPAFLRWGIRPYTDKLIF.

There are a few counts of this clone. A read error likely explains why the TCRdb protein, taken from a much larger clone, differs from this DNA's translation at residue 13; the protein shown is translated from the DNA. This CDR3 reads CACDTVGDISWDARQMFF. The CDR3 DNA reads as TGTGCCTGTGACACCGTGGGGGATATTTCCTGGGACGCCCGACAGATGTTTTTC. J is TRDJ3 and V is TRDV2, with 9 positions matching TRDD3. Germline CDR1 and CDR2: GEAIGNYY and EKD. This CDR3 region has 18 residues.

About this clone itself: TCRdb records a much larger clone's protein for this DNA, with a difference at residue 4 that likely arises from a read error; the protein given is the translation of the DNA. The CDR3 DNA is TGTGCCTGTGGCTCTCTACTGGGGGATAAATCCTGGGACACCCGACAGATGTTTTTC. Protein: CACGSLLGDKSWDTRQMFF. The chain has TRDV2 and TRDJ3, with 11 bases identical to TRDD3. The V segment lost 5 bases and the J segment 1 base; nucleotides outside the gene matches: 9. The CDR3 extends over 19 amino acids. Germline CDR1 reads GEAIGNYY; CDR2 reads EKD.

As regards this clone: A much larger clone differs from this one at a single base, so this may be a read error. The same CDR3 arises from other DNA sequences in this sample as well. This sequence joins TRDV2 and TRDJ1; 8 bases align to TRDD3. The ends lost 0 bases at V and 3 bases at J; junction bases unmatched: 26. CDR1 and CDR2 from the germline V gene are GEAIGNYY and EKD. CDR3 length: 22 residues. The CDR3 loop reads CACDTVKIYHRGGGFLADKLIF. CDR3 DNA: TGTGCCTGTGACACCGTAAAAATCTATCACCGCGGTGGGGGATTTCTTGCCGATAAACTCATCTTT.

This clone was detected a few times. The database protein in TCRdb disagrees with the DNA translation at residue 9; the sequence shown here was translated from the DNA. The rearrangement uses TRDV1 and TRDJ1, with 9 bases identical to TRDD2. CDR3 length equals 20 residues. V was pared by 6 bases and J by 0 bases, with 20 bases of the junction left unmatched. Germline V gene lookup returns CDR1 TSWWSYY and CDR2 QGS. CDR3 DNA: TGTGCTCTTGGCTACCTTCCTACGGCGCTGGGACAACTCTACACCGATAAACTCATCTTT. Protein: CALGYLPTALGQLYTDKLIF.

About this clone itself: The protein in TCRdb stems from a much larger clone and differs at residue 4 from this DNA's translation, likely a read error; here the protein is translated from the DNA. The rearrangement uses TRDV2 and TRDJ3, with 7 bases lining up with TRDD3. The CDR3 consists of 17 residues. Germline CDR1 reads GEAIGNYY; CDR2 reads EKD. Here the CDR3 DNA reads TGTGCCTGTGGCACCGTTGGGGGACCCTGGGACACCCGACAGATGTTTTTC. It yields the protein CACGTVGGPWDTRQMFF.

This clone was counted only a few times. The same CDR3 can be traced to other DNA sequences in this sample. CDR3 DNA sequence: TGTGCCTGTGACACCGTAGAGACCGGGGGATATGGCTCCTGGGACACCCGACAGATGTTTTTC. This encodes CACDTVETGGYGSWDTRQMFF. The chain carries TRDV2 and TRDJ3; TRDD3 matches 8 bases. The length of the CDR3 is 21 residues. Germline V gene lookup returns CDR1 GEAIGNYY and CDR2 EKD. The junction had 12 bases not matched to a gene; V was cut back by 0 bases and J by 0 bases.

A word on this clone: A read error may be the cause here, since a much bigger clone is one base away. Other nucleotide sequences from this sample produce the same CDR3. The V call is TRDV1, the J call TRDJ1; 13 bases map to TRDD3. Per the germline V gene, CDR1 is TSWWSYY and CDR2 is QGS. The CDR3 runs to 22 residues. As DNA, the CDR3 is TGTGCCCTTGGGGAACCCTTCACTGGGGGATACGCACTCCGAAGGCCAACCGATAAACTCATCTTT. It translates to CALGEPFTGGYALRRPTDKLIF.

This clone was seen more than once but under ten times. The TCRdb protein and the DNA translation do not line up at residue 8; the protein shown here was made by translating the DNA. The rearrangement links TRDV3 to TRDJ1, with D maybe TRDD2 (6 bases). Germline loops: CDR1 TVYSNPD, CDR2 GDNSRS (reference sequence). The CDR3 is 16 residues long. Trimming removed 5 bases at V and 2 bases at J, with 24 bases between. As DNA, the CDR3 is TGTGCCCGTTCATCCTACGAAAGGGAGCTAACCGATAAACTCATCTTT. It codes for CARSSYERELTDKLIF. Full variable domain (outside the CDR3, taken from reference TRDV3 and TRDJ1): CDKVTQSSPDQTVASGSEVVLLCTYDTVYSNPDLFWYRIRPDYSFQFVFYGDNSRSEGADFTQGRFSVKHILTQKAFHLVISPVRTEDSATYYCARSSYERELTDKLIFGKGTRVTVEP.

Details on this clone: The listed TCRdb protein conflicts with the DNA translation at residue 5, and the protein shown is translated directly from the DNA. V gene TRDV1 combines with J gene TRDJ1, with D possibly matching TRDD3 (5 bases). Germline CDR1 reads TSWWSYY; CDR2 reads QGS. Trimming pared 3 bases from V and 1 base from J, leaving 9 bases between. This CDR3 has 14 amino acids. CDR3 sequence: CALGDRGPTDKLIF. The CDR3 DNA reads as TGTGCTCTTGGGGACCGGGGGCCCACCGATAAACTCATCTTT.

This clone was counted a few times. Given a much more abundant clone one base away, this may be a read error. The same CDR3 arises from other DNA sequences in this sample as well. The gene calls are TRAV29/DV5 and TRDJ1, with 10 bases matching TRDD3. J lost 0 bases, V lost 0 bases, and 20 bases had no gene match. The germline gives CDR1 NSMFDY, CDR2 ISSIKDK. The CDR3 has 21 amino acids. The DNA of the CDR3 is TGTGCAGCAAGCGTGCTCGCTACGACTGGGGGATCCGATTTGTACACCGATAAACTCATCTTT. Translated, it gives CAASVLATTGGSDLYTDKLIF.

Points on this clone: TCRdb's listed protein matches a much larger clone and diverges from this DNA's translation at residue 3, likely through a read error; the protein shown comes from the DNA. The chain uses TRDV2 and TRDJ1, with TRDD3 identical over 12 bases. The CDR3 runs 15 residues. The V gene end was trimmed by 9 bases and the J gene end by 4 bases; junction bases not matched to a gene: 11. From germline, CDR1 is GEAIGNYY and CDR2 EKD. CDR3 sequence (DNA): TGTGCCCGTAATCCTACTGGGGGATACAACGATAAACTCATCTTT. The encoded protein is CARNPTGGYNDKLIF.

Points on this clone: TCRdb assigns this DNA the protein of a much larger clone, which departs from its translation at residue 10; this likely reflects a read error, and the protein shown comes from translating the DNA. V is TRDV2 and J is TRDJ1; TRDD3 aligns across 7 bases. Germline V lookup: CDR1 GEAIGNYY, CDR2 EKD. Germline trimming cut 3 bases from V and 4 bases from J; bases unmatched to any gene: 10. The CDR3 runs 15 residues. As DNA, the CDR3 is TGTGCCTGTGACCGCTGGGGGTCATACATCGATAAACTCATCTTT. Its translation is CACDRWGSYIDKLIF.

Worth noting for this clone: Just one base apart from a much larger clone, this may be a read error. Additional DNA sequences in this sample encode the identical CDR3. The rearrangement links TRDV1 to TRDJ3; D might be TRDD2 or TRDD3, each matching 5 bases. The CDR3 runs 20 residues. Germline values: CDR1 TSWWSYY, CDR2 QGS. CDR3 sequence reads: CALGEGFRLEPSWDTRQMFF. The CDR3 region has the DNA TGCGCTCTTGGGGAGGGCTTCCGTCTGGAACCCTCCTGGGACACCCGACAGATGTTTTTC.